The clone carrying this TCR beta chain occurred a few times. The V gene end was trimmed by 5 bases and the J gene end by 0 bases; junction bases not matched to a gene: 9. The CDR3 has 17 residues. Germline CDR1 MDHEN, CDR2 SYDVKM. The data are from a study of patients and donors after allogeneic stem cell transplantation. TCRdb itself ran the RT-PCR reads through MiXCR, one entry per CDR3 protein. The table has roughly 960,000 distinct CDR3 sequences, 15% to 20% seen once; the top ten hold roughly 6%. The J gene is TRBJ2-1, the V gene TRBV28; 8 bases map to TRBD2. Sequences were obtained from blood, either unsorted or a sorted T cell fraction (not recorded which). This clonotype originated in a human donor who was either an allogeneic HSCT recipient or a stem cell or donor lymphocyte infusion donor (not recorded which). It is not recorded whose cells these are; they may come from a transplant donor. CDR3 DNA sequence: TGTGCCAGCAGTATCTCAACTAGCGGAACCTCCTACAATGAGCAGTTCTTC. The encoded protein is CASSISTSGTSYNEQFF.